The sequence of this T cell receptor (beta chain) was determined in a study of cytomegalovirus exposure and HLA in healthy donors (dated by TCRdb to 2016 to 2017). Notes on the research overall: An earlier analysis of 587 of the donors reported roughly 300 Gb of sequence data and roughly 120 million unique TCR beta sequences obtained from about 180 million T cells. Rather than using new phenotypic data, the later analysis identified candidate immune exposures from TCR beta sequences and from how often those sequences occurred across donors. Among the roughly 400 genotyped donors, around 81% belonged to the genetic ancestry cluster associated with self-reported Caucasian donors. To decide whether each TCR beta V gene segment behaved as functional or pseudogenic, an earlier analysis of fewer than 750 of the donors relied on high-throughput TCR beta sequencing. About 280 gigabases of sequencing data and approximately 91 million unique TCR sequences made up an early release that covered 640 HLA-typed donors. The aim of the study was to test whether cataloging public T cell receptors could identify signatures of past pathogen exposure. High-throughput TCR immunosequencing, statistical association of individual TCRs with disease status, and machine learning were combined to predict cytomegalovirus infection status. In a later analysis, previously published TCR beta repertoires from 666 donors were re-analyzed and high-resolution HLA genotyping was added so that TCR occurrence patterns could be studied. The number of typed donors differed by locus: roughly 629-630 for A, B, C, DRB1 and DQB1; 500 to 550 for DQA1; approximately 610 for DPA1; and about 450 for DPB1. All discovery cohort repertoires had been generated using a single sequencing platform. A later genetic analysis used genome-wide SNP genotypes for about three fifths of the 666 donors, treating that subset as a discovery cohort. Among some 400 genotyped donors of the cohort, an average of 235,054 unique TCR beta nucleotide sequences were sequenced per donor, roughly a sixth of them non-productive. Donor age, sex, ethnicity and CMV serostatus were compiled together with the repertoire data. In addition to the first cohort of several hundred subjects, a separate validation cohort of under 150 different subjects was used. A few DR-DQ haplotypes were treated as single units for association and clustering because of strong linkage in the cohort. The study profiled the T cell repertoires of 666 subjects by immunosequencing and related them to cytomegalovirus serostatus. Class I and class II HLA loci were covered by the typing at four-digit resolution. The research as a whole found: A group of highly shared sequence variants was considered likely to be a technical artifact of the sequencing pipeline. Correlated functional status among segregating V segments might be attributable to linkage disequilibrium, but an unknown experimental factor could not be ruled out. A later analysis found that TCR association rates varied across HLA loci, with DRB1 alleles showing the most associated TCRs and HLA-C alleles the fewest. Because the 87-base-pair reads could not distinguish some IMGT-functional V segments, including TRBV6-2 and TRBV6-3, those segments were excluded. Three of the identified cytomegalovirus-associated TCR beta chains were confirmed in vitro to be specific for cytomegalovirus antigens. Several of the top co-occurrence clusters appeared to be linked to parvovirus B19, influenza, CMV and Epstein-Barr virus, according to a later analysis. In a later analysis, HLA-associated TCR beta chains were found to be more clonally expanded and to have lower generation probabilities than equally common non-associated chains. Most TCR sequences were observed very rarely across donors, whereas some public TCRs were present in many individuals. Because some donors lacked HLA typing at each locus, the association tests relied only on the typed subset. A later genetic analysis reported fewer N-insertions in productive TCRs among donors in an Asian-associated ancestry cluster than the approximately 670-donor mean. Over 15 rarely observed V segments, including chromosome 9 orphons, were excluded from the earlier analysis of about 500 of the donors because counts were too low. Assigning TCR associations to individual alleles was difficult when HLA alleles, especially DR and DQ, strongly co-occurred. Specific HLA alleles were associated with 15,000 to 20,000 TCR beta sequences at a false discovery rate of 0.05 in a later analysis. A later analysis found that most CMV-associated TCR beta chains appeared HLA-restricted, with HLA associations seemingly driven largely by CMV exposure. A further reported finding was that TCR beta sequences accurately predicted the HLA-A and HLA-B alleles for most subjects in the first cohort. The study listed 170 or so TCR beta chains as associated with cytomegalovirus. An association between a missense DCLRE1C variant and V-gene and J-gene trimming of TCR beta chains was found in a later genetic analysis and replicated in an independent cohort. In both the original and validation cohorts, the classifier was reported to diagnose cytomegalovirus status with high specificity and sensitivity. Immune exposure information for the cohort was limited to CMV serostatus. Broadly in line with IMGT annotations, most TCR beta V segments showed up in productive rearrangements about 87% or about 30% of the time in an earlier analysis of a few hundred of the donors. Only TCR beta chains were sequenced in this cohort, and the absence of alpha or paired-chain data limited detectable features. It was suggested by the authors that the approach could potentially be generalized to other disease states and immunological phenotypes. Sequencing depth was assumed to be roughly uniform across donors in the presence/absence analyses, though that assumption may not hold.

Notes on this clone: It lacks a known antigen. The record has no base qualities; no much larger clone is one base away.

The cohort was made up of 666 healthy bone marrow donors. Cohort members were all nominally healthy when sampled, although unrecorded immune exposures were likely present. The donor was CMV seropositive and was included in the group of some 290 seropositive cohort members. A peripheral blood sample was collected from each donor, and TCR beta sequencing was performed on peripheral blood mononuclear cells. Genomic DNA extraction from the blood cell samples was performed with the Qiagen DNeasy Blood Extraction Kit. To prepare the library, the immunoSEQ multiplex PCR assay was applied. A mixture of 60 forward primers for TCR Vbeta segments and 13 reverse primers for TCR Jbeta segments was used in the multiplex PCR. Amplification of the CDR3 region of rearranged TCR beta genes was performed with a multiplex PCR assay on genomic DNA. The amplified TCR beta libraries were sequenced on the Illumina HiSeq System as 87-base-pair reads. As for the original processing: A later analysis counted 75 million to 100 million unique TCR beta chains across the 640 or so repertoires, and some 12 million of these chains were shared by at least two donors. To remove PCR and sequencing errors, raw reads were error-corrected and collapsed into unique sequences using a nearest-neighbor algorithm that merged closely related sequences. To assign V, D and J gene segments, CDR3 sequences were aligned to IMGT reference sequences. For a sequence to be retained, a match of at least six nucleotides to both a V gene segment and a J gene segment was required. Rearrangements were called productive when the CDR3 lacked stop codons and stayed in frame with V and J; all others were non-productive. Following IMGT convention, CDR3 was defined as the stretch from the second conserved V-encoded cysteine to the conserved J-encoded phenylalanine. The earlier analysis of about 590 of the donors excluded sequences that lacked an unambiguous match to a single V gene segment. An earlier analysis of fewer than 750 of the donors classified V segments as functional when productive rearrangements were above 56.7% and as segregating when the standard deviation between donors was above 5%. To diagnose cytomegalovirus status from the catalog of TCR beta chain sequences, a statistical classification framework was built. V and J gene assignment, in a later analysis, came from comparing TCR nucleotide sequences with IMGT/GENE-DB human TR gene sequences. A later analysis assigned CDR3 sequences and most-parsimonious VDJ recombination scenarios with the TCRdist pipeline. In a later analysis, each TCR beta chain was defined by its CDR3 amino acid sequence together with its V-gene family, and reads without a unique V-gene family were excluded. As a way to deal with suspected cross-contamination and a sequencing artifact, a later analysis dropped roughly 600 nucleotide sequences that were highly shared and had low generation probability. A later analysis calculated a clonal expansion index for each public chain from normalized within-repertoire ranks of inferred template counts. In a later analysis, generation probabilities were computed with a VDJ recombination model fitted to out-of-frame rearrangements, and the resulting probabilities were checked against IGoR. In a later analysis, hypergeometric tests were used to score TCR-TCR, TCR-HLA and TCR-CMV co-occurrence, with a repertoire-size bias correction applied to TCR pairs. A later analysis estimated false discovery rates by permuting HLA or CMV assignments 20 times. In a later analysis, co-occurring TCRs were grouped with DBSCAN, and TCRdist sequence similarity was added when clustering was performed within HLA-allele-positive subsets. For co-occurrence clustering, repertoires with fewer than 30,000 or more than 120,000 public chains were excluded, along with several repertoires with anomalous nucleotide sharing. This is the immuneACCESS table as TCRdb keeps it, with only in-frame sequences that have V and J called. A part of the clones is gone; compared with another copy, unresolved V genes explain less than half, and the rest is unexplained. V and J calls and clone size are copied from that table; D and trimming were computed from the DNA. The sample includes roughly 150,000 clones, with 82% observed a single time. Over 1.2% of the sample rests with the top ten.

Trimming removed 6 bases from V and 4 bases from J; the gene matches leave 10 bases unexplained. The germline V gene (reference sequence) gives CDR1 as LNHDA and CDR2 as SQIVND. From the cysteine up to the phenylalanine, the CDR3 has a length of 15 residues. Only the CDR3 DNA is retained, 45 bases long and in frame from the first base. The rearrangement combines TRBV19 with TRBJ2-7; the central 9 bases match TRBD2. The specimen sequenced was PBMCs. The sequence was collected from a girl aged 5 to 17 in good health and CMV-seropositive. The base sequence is TGTGCCAGTAGAATTGAGGCTAGCGGGACTTACGAGCAGTACTTC. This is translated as CASRIEASGTYEQYF.